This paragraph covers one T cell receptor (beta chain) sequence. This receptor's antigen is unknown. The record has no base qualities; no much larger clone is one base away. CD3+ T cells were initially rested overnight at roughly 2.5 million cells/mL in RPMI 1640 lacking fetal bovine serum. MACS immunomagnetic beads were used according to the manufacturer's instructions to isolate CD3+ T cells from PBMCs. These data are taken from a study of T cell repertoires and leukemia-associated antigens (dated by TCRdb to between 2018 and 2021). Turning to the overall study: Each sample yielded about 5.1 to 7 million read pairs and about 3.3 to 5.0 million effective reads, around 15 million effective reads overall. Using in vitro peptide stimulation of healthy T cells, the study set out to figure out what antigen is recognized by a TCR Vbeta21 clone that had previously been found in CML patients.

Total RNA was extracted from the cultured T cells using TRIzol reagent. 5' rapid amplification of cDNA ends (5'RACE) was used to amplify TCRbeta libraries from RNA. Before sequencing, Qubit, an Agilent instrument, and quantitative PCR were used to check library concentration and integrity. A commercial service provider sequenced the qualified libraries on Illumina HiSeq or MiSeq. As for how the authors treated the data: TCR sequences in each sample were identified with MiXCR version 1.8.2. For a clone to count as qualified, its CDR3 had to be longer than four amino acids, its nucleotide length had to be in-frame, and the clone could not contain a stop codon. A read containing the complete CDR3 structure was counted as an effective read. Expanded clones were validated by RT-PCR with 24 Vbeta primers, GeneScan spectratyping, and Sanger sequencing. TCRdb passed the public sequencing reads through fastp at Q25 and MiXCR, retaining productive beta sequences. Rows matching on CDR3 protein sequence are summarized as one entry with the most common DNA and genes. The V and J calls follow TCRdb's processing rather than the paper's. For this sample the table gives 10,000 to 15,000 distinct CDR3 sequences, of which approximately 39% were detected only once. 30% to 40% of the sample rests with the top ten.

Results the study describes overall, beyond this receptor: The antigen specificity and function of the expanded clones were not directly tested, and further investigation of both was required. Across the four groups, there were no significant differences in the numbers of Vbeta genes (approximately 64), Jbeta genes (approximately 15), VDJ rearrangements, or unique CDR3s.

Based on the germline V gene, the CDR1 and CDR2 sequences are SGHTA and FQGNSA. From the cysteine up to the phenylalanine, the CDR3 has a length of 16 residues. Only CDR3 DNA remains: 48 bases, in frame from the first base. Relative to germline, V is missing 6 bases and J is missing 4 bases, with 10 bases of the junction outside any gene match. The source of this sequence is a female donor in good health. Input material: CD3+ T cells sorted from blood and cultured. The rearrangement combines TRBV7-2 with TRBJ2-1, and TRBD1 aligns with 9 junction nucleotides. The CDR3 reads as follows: CASSLTPGTGYNEQFF. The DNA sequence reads TGTGCCAGCAGTCTAACTCCCGGGACAGGGTACAATGAGCAGTTCTTC. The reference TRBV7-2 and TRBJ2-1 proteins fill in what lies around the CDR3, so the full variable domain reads GAGVSQSPSNKVTEKGKDVELRCDPISGHTALYWYRQSLGQGLEFLIYFQGNSAPDKSGLPSDRFSAERTGGSVSTLTIQRTQQEDSAVYLCASSLTPGTGYNEQFFGPGTRLTVL.